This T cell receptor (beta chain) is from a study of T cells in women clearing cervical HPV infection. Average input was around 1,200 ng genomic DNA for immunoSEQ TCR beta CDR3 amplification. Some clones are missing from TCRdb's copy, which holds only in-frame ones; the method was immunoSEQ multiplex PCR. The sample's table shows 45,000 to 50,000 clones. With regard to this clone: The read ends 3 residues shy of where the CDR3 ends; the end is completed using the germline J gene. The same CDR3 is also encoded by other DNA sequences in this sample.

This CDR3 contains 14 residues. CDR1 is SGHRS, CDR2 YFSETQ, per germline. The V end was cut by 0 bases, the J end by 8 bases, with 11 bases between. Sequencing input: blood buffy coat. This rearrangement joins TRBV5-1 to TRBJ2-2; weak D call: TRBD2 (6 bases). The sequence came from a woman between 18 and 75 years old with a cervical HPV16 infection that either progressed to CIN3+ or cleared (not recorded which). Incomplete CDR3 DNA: TGCGCCAGCAGCTTGGTCCGGGGGACTGGGGAG. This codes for CASSLVRGTGE. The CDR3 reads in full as CASSLVRGTGELFF.